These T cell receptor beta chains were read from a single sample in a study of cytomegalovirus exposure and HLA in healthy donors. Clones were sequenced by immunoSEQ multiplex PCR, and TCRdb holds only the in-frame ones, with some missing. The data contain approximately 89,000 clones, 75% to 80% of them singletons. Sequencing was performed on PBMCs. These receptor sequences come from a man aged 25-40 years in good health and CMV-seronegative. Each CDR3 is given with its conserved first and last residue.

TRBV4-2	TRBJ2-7	CASSQEYGQYEQYF
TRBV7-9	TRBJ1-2	CASSLVSGGSYGYTF
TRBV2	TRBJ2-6	CASSEALGYSGANVLTF
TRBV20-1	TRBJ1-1	CSVPRNTEAFF
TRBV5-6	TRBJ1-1	CASSLGAQIYTEAFF
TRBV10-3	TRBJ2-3	CAISDRGDQRTDTQYF
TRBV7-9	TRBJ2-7	CASSTLKGQGYYEQYF
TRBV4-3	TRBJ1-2	CASSQWTGGNYGYTF
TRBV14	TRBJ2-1	CASSPGTHNEQFF
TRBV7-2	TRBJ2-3	CASSRWDFTDTQYF
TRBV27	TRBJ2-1	CASSEFRDYFNEQFF
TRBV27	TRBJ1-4	CASSLAGTGGEKLFF
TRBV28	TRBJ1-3	CASRSGQGLYSGNTIYF
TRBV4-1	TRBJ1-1	CASSQDFRGNTEAFF
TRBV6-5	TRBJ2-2	CASSYSRSGGELFF
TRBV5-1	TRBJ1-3	CASSLEGARTGNTIYF
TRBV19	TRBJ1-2	CASSIVPPGYGYTF
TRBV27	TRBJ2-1	CASSYSISSYNEQFF
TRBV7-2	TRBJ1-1	CASSPRQNTEAFF
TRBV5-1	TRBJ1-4	CASSLGQGDFNEKLFF
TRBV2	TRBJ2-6	CASSGQISGANVLTF
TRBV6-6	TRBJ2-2	CASSPLGQSNTGELFF
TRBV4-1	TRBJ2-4	CASSPKTGGKNIQYF
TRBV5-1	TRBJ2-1	CASSPGGVGGSYNEQFF
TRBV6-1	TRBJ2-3	CASNGQFTDTQYF
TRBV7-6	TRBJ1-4	CASSLRTGANEKLFF
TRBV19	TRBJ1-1	CASRTGSEAFF
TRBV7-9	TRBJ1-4	CASSLVQGVRLFF
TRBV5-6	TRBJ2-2	CASSLFREGTGELFF
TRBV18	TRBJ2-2	CASSPDAGAGELFF
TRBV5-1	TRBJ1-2	CASSPGQPNYGYTF
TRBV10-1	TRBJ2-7	CASSRASSDYEQYF
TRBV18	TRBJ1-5	CASSPTGGGNQPQHF
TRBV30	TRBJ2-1	CAWGLGNEQFF
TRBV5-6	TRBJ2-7	CASSAGYYEQYF
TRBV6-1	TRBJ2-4	CASSARGQGLLFGKNIQYF
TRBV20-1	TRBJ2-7	CSASRVHEQYF
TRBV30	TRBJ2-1	CAWSAGGAFYNEQFF
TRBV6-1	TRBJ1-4	CASSSQVGHNEKLFF
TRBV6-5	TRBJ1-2	CASSYAQSSGNYGYTF